This TCR beta chain was captured in a study of blood T cell repertoires in COVID-19. The wider study: Sites across the United States, Italy and Spain contributed samples from acute and convalescent COVID-19. The analysed material was cDNA or gDNA that came from T cells, B-cell-depleted T cells, or PBMCs.

This clone has just a few counts. As handled by the study authors: How many nucleated cells were present was estimated from reference gene primer amplification. The table came from immunoSEQ multiplex PCR; TCRdb's copy has only in-frame clones and leaves some out. V and J calls and clone size are as listed in that table; D and trimming were resolved from the DNA. The data show more than 150,000 clones, approximately 84% seen once. The TCR originated in a human donor in a cohort sampled during active COVID-19. Input material: peripheral blood.

The chain's CDR3 is CASRLERGEQYF. DNA for the CDR3: TGCGCCAGCAGGCTGGAGAGAGGCGAGCAGTACTTC. The chain carries TRBV5-1 and TRBJ2-7; D remains ambiguous. The CDR3 consists of 12 residues. Germline-derived CDR1 and CDR2 are SGHRS and YFSETQ. V was trimmed by 5 bases and J by 6 bases, leaving 12 bases between them.